This TCR beta chain originates from a study of T cell repertoires in cytomegalovirus infection (dated by TCRdb to the late 2010s). Context from the whole study: Donor HLA type was relevant to the analysis, as public TCR beta signatures indicated carriage of CMV infection together with the matching HLA type.

This clonotype was counted at least ten times. This receptor's antigen is unknown. No quality values exist for individual bases; no much larger clone is one base distant. Sequencer: Illumina HiSeq 1500. The raw public data were reprocessed by TCRdb itself: fastp quality trimming at Q25, MiXCR clonotype calling, in-frame beta chains only. For every CDR3 protein sequence, its rows merge into one entry that carries the most common genes and DNA. The sample records about 450,000 distinct CDR3 sequences, roughly a third of which are singletons. The ten biggest clones cover approximately 14% of the sample. Broader findings and caveats from the paper: In both this cohort and an independent cohort of a few hundred donors, the cumulative frequency of public TCR beta family members distinguished carriers of CMV infection plus the relevant HLA type. In the ex vivo response, HLA-C-restricted CMV-specific TCR beta clonotypes were dominant, and in two of eight donors the single most frequent clonotype came from this HLA-C-restricted group.

V drops 4 bases and J drops 0 bases, leaving 11 bases in between. Looking up the germline V gene yields CDR1 SGHTA and CDR2 FQGNSA. From its cysteine to its phenylalanine, the CDR3 spans 15 amino acids. Only the CDR3 part of the read is kept: 45 bases, read in frame from the first base. Sequencing was done on a sample of PBMCs. The source of this sequence is a human donor in good health (CMV status not recorded). Some clones in this sample may be carry-over from other donors' samples. Recombination linked TRBV7-2 to TRBJ2-3; the D gene is perhaps TRBD2, on 6 matching bases. The CDR3 region: CASSWDSTSTDTQYF. The DNA is TGTGCCAGCAGCTGGGACTCCACGAGCACAGATACGCAGTATTTT.